Following are 20 T cell receptor beta chains from one sample sequenced in a study of CD8 T cells in ankylosing spondylitis. Whole-study results and caveats: The study identified a TCR beta motif of under ten highly homologous variants that appeared characteristic of ankylosing spondylitis blood.

TCRdb passed the 5' RACE reads through MiXCR, listing each CDR3 protein once. The sample carries 700,000 or so distinct CDR3 sequences, around a fifth recorded once. The antigens of these receptors remain unknown. Sequencing was done on a sample of blood, either unsorted or a sorted T cell fraction (not recorded which). These receptors were obtained from a male donor with ankylosing spondylitis.

This chain joins TRBV28 and TRBJ2-7, with 9 bases that match TRBD1. The J segment lost 6 bases and the V segment lost 3 bases, leaving 9 bases of the junction unmatched. The CDR3 sequence is 15 residues long. Looked up from germline, CDR1 is MDHEN and CDR2 is SYDVKM. The CDR3 nucleotides are TGTGCCAGCAGTTTCTCGAAACAGGGGGCTCGCGAGCAGTACTTC. It codes for CASSFSKQGAREQYF. The full variable domain, with the rest looked up from reference TRBV28 and TRBJ2-7, is DVKVTQSSRYLVKRTGEKVFLECVQDMDHENMFWYRQDPGLGLRLIYFSYDVKMKEKGDIPEGYSVSREKKERFSLILESASTNQTSMYLCASSFSKQGAREQYFGPGTRLTVT.

This chain uses TRBV20-1 with TRBJ2-7, with a possible D match to TRBD2 (6 bases). The CDR3 is made up of 14 amino acids. From germline, CDR1 is DFQATT and CDR2 SNEGSKA (reference sequence). V was cut by 6 bases and J by 5 bases, with 20 bases left in between. Written as DNA, the CDR3 is TGCAGTGCCCGTGGGGGGAAATTGCGGAACGAGCAGTACTTC. Protein: CSARGGKLRNEQYF.

This clonotype has ten or more counts. The rearrangement links TRBV5-1 to TRBJ2-1, with 13 positions matching TRBD2. CDR1 is SGHRS and CDR2 is YFSETQ in the germline V gene. This CDR3 contains 16 residues. Germline trimming cut 0 bases from V and 7 bases from J; bases unmatched to any gene: 4. The CDR3 region is CASSLVLAGGTNEQFF. CDR3 DNA sequence: TGCGCCAGCAGCTTGGTACTAGCGGGAGGGACAAATGAGCAGTTCTTC.

The chain couples TRBV20-1 to TRBJ1-2, with D hard to call. Deletions cut 0 bases from V and 8 bases from J, with 10 bases between. This CDR3 comprises 12 residues. Germline CDR1 is DFQATT and CDR2 is SNEGSKA (reference sequence). The chain's CDR3 is CSARDPGGGYTF. DNA for the CDR3: TGCAGTGCTAGAGATCCCGGCGGAGGCTACACCTTC.

This clonotype was recorded many times. The rearrangement joins TRBV4-3 to TRBJ1-3; 10 bases map to TRBD1. Germline-derived CDR1 and CDR2 are LGHNA and YSLEER. Germline trimming cut 4 bases from V and 2 bases from J; bases unmatched to any gene: 5. The CDR3 covers 16 residues. CDR3 coding DNA: TGCGCCAGCAGCCTTTCCGGGACAGGGGCTGGAAACACCATATATTTT. Its translation: CASSLSGTGAGNTIYF.

This clonotype was observed a few times. The chain combines TRBV28 with TRBJ2-5, with TRBD2 matching over 14 bases. CDR1 and CDR2 (germline): MDHEN, SYDVKM. CDR3 length: 15 amino acids. The V and J ends lost 7 bases and 4 bases, in that order; junction bases with no gene match: 5. CDR3 sequence (DNA): TGTGCCAGCACTAAAGGGACTAGCGGGAGAGAGACCCAGTACTTC. Translated: CASTKGTSGRETQYF.

The J gene is TRBJ2-5, the V gene TRBV20-1; D is perhaps TRBD1 or TRBD2 (5 bases each). This CDR3 is 16 amino acids long. Looked up from germline, CDR1 is DFQATT and CDR2 is SNEGSKA (reference sequence). Trimming left V 0 bases short and J 4 bases short, with 18 bases between. CDR3 nucleotides: TGCAGTGCTAGAGATTTGTCGGGGCTAGCAGGAGAGACCCAGTACTTC. This codes for CSARDLSGLAGETQYF.

At least ten counts were recorded for this clonotype. This chain joins TRBV29-1 and TRBJ2-3; tentative D call: TRBD1 (7 bases). Trimming removed 7 bases at V and 6 bases at J, with 11 bases between. This CDR3 has 11 amino acids. Germline V gene lookup returns CDR1 SQVTM and CDR2 ANQGSEA. As DNA, the CDR3 is TGCAGCGCAGGGGGGCCGGATACGCAGTATTTT. Translation gives CSAGGPDTQYF.

The chain employs TRBV5-6 and TRBJ2-1; D is uncertain. Germline V lookup: CDR1 SGHDT, CDR2 YYEEEE. The V end was cut by 4 bases, the J end by 7 bases, with 9 bases between. CDR3 length: 12 residues. Here the CDR3 DNA reads TGTGCCAGCAGCGCCTCTATGAATGAGCAGTTCTTC. This sequence encodes CASSASMNEQFF.

The chain joins TRBV29-1 to TRBJ2-1; D gene uncertain. The V end was cut by 6 bases, the J end by 4 bases, with 7 bases between. Germline loops: CDR1 SQVTM, CDR2 ANQGSEA. The CDR3 is made up of 11 amino acids. CDR3 DNA sequence: TGCAGCGTCGAGAAGTACAATGAGCAGTTCTTC. The encoded protein is CSVEKYNEQFF.

The chain links TRBV29-1 to TRBJ1-1; D possibly corresponds to TRBD1 (6 bases). From germline, CDR1 is SQVTM and CDR2 ANQGSEA. V was clipped by 6 bases and J by 4 bases, with 18 bases between them. CDR3 length: 14 amino acids. The CDR3 DNA is TGCAGCGTGGACCCATCAGGGGTAGGCACTGAAGCTTTCTTT. Residues: CSVDPSGVGTEAFF.

The chain has TRBV6-1 and TRBJ1-5; tentatively, D is TRBD1 (5 bases). Germline CDR1 is MNHNS and CDR2 is SASEGT. V was clipped by 2 bases and J by 0 bases, with 17 bases between them. The CDR3 is made up of 18 amino acids. This CDR3 is CASSEYRVGGISNQPQHF. CDR3 nucleotides: TGTGCCAGCAGTGAATATAGGGTCGGGGGGATTAGCAATCAGCCCCAGCATTTT.

There are a few counts of this clonotype. V gene TRBV29-1 combines with J gene TRBJ2-1; D is possibly TRBD2 (6 bases). Trimming left V 3 bases short and J 0 bases short, with 15 bases between. The CDR3 runs to 16 residues. From germline, CDR1 is SQVTM and CDR2 ANQGSEA. The DNA for the CDR3 is TGCAGCGTTGAGACGGGGGAGGCGAGCTCCTACAATGAGCAGTTCTTC. It codes for CSVETGEASSYNEQFF.

This chain's CDR3 is CASSTGQANTEAFF. CDR3 sequence (DNA): TGTGCCAGCAGCACTGGACAGGCGAACACTGAAGCTTTCTTT. This chain joins TRBV7-9 and TRBJ1-1; 7 bases match TRBD1. CDR3 length equals 14 residues. V gave up 5 bases and J gave up 1 base; unmatched junction bases: 4. Germline assignment: CDR1 SEHNR and CDR2 FQNEAQ (reference sequence).

This clonotype was counted between two and nine times. This chain connects TRBV30 to TRBJ1-1; D is uncertain. This CDR3 comprises 13 residues. V lost 0 bases and J 6 bases, leaving 11 bases between the germline ends. The germline V gene encodes CDR1 GTSNPN and CDR2 SVGIG (reference sequence). The DNA of the CDR3 is TGTGCCTGGAGTGTACTAGCTAACCCTGAAGCTTTCTTT. This translates into CAWSVLANPEAFF.

This clonotype has a count of ten or more. The gene calls are TRBV12-3 or TRBV12-4 and TRBJ2-7; TRBD1 might be the D (6 bases). V dropped 6 bases and J dropped 3 bases, with 12 bases sitting between them. The CDR3 is made up of 13 amino acids. The CDR3 sequence is CASSLRTVYEQYF. The CDR3 nucleotides read TGTGCCAGCAGCCTCCGGACAGTCTACGAGCAGTACTTC.

There are a few counts of this clonotype. The chain employs TRBV5-5 and TRBJ1-5; no clear D gene. The germline V and J ends were trimmed by 3 bases and 0 bases, with 13 bases remaining between them. This CDR3 region has 16 residues. CDR1 SGHKS and CDR2 YYEKEE come from the germline V gene (reference sequence). As DNA, the CDR3 is TGTGCCAGCAGCTCTGGACCTTCGTATAGCAATCAGCCCCAGCATTTT. This sequence encodes CASSSGPSYSNQPQHF.

In this sample, this clonotype turned up a few times. This rearrangement joins TRBV27 to TRBJ2-7; D not certain. The CDR3 sequence is 13 residues long. Germline V gene sequence: CDR1 MNHEY, CDR2 SMNVEV (reference sequence). Trimming shortened V by 4 bases and J by 2 bases, and 9 bases separated the two germline ends. This CDR3 is CASSSVGPYEQYF. DNA of the CDR3: TGTGCCAGCAGTTCTGTCGGACCCTACGAGCAGTACTTC.

The V gene is TRBV12-3 or TRBV12-4, the J gene TRBJ2-3; D remains ambiguous. Trimming shortened V by 2 bases and J by 2 bases, and 8 bases separated the two germline ends. The length of the CDR3 is 14 residues. The chain's CDR3 is CASSLSRYTDTQYF. The CDR3 bases are TGTGCCAGCAGTTTATCTCGATACACAGATACGCAGTATTTT.

The chain couples TRBV5-1 to TRBJ2-7; D may match TRBD1 or TRBD2 (5 bases each). Trimming stripped 4 bases from V and 1 base from J, with 9 bases between. Germline-derived CDR1 and CDR2 are SGHRS and YFSETQ. The CDR3 runs to 13 residues. In DNA form, the CDR3 reads TGCGCCAGCAGCACTGAGGGGTCCTACGAGCAGTACTTC. Translation gives CASSTEGSYEQYF.